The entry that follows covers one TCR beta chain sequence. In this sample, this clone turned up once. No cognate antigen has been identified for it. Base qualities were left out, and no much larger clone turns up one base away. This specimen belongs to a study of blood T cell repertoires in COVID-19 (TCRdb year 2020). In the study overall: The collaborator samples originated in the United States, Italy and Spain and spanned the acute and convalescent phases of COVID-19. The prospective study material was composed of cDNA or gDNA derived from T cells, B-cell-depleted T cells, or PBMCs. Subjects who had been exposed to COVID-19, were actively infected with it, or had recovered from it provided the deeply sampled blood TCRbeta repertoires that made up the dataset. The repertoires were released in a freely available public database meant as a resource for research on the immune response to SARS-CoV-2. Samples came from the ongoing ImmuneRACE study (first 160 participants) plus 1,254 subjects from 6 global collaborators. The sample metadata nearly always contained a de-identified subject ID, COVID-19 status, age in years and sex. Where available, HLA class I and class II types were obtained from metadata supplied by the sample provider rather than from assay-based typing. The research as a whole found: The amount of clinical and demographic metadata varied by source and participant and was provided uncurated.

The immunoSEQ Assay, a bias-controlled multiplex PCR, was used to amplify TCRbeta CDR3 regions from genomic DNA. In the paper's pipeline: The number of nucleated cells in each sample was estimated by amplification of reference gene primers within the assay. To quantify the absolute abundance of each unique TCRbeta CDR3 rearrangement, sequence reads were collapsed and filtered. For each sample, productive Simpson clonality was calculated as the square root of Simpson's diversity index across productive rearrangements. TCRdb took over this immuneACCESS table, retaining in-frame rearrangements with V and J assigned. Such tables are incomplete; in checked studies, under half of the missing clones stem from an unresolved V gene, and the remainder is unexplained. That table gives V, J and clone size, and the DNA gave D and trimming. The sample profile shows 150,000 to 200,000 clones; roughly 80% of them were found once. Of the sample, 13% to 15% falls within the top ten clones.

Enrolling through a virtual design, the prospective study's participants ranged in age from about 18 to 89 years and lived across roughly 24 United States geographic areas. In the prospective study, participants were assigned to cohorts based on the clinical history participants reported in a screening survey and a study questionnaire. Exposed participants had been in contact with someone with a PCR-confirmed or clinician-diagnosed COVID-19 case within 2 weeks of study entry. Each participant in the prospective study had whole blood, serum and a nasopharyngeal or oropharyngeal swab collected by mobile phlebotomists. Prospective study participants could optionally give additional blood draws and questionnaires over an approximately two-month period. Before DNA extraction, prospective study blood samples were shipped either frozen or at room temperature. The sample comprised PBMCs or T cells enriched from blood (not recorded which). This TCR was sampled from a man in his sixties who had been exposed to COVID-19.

CDR3 reads: CASGTGLFGELFF. The base sequence is TGTGCTAGTGGTACAGGGTTATTCGGGGAGCTGTTTTTT. The chain employs TRBV12-5 and TRBJ2-2, and perhaps TRBD1 as D gene, on 6 matching bases. The V end loses 5 bases and the J end loses 7 bases, and a stretch of 11 bases separates them. Its CDR3 holds 13 amino acids, cysteine through phenylalanine. The read is trimmed to its CDR3 DNA, 39 bases read in frame from base 1. CDR1 and CDR2 were assigned from the germline V gene as LGHNT and FRNRAP.